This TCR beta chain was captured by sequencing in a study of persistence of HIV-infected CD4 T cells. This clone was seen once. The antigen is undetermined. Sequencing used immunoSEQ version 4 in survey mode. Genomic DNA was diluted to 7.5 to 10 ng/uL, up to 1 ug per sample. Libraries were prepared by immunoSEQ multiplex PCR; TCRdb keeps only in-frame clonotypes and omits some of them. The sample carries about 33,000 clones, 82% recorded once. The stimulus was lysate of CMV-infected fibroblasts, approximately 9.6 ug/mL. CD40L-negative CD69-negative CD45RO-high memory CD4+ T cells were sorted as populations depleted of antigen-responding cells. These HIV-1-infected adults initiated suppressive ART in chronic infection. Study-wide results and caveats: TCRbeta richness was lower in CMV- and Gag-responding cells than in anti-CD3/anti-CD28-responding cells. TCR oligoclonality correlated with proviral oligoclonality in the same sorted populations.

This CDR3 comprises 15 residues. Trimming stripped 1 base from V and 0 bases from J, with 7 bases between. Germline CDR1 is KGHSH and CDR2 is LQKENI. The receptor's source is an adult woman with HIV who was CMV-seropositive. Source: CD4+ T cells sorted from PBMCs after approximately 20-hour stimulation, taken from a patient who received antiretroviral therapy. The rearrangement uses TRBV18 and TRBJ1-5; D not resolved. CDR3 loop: CASSPLPGSNQPQHF. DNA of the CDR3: TGTGCCAGCTCACCACTTCCGGGTAGCAATCAGCCCCAGCATTTT.